This T cell receptor beta chain appears in the sequencing data of a study of blood T cell repertoires in COVID-19. Study context: The study drew acute and convalescent COVID-19 samples from the United States, Italy and Spain. In each case, the material was cDNA or gDNA derived from T cells, B-cell-depleted T cells, or PBMCs.

Germline CDR1 LGHNA, CDR2 YNFKEQ. The V gene end was trimmed by 1 base and the J gene end by 1 base; junction bases not matched to a gene: 1. This CDR3 is built from 15 residues. Original methodology: Amplification from reference gene primers served as the basis for estimated nucleated cell counts. Clones were sequenced by immunoSEQ multiplex PCR, and TCRdb holds only the in-frame ones, with some missing. V and J calls and clone size come straight from that table; D and trimming were deduced from the DNA. Among roughly 64,000 clones listed, just over 85% were seen once. The rearrangement joins TRBV4-2 to TRBJ2-7; 10 bases are shared with TRBD1. The sequencing input was peripheral blood. The receptor was isolated from a middle-aged man with acute or convalescent COVID-19. Written as DNA, the CDR3 is TGTGCCAGCAGCCAAGGACAGGGGGCTTCCTACGAGCAGTACTTC. It yields the protein CASSQGQGASYEQYF.